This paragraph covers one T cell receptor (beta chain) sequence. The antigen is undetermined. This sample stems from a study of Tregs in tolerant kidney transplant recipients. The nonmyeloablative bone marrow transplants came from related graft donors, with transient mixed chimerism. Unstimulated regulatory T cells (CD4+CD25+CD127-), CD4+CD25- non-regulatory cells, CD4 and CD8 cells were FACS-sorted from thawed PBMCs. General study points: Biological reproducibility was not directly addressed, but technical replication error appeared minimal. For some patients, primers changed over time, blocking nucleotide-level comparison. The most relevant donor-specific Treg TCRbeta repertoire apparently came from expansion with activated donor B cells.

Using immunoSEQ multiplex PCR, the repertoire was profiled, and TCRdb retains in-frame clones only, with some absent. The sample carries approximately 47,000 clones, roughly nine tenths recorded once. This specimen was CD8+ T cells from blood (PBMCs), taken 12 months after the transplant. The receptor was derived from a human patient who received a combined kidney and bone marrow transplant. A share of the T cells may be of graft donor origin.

The CDR3 DNA follows: TGTGCCAGCAGCTTAATTTCCAGCGGAAGCTACAATGAGCAGTTCTTC. As protein: CASSLISSGSYNEQFF. The gene calls are TRBV7-3 and TRBJ2-1; D might be TRBD2 (5 bases). The CDR3 has 16 amino acids. Germline lookup yields CDR1 SGHTA and CDR2 FQGTGA. The V gene lost 1 base and the J gene lost 3 bases, with 13 bases spanning the gap.